The 17 T cell receptor beta chains below all came from one sample that was sequenced in a study of OX40 agonist ivuxolimab in advanced cancers. Some clones are missing from TCRdb's copy, which holds only in-frame ones; the method was immunoSEQ multiplex PCR. The sample has about 54,000 clones, approximately 91% seen once. Sequencing was performed on CD4+ or CD8+ T cells sorted from blood, taken in a trial of the OX40 agonist ivuxolimab. These receptors all come from an adult with an advanced solid tumor such as melanoma, head and neck, liver or kidney cancer.

The V and J genes are TRBV5-1 and TRBJ2-1, with D tentatively TRBD1 (5 bases). Per germline, CDR1 SGHRS and CDR2 YFSETQ. The CDR3 contains 14 residues. Trimming stripped 0 bases from V and 4 bases from J, with 8 bases between. CDR3 DNA: TGCGCCAGCAGCTTGGCAGGGCCTTACAATGAGCAGTTCTTC. This translates into CASSLAGPYNEQFF.

V is TRBV11-2 and J is TRBJ2-7; D gene unclear. Germline V lookup: CDR1 SGHAT, CDR2 FQNNGV. Trimming removed 0 bases from V and 3 bases from J, with 12 bases in between. CDR3 size: 15 residues. CDR3 protein: CASSLDLITDYEQYF. CDR3 bases: TGTGCCAGCAGCTTAGACCTCATTACAGACTACGAGCAGTACTTC.

The V and J genes are TRBV6-6 and TRBJ2-7; TRBD1 is a possible D gene (6 bases). The CDR3 extends over 14 amino acids. The ends were cut back, 2 bases at V and 3 bases at J, with 11 bases in the middle. CDR1 MNHNY and CDR2 SVGAGI come from the germline V gene (reference sequence). The CDR3 DNA reads as TGTGCCAGCAGTTACGGACAGCGATACTACGAGCAGTACTTC. Its protein is CASSYGQRYYEQYF.

The genes are TRBV6-5 and TRBJ2-3, with TRBD2 matching over 10 bases. The V gene end was trimmed by 8 bases and the J gene end by 6 bases; junction bases not matched to a gene: 11. Looked up from germline, CDR1 is MNHEY and CDR2 is SVGAGI. This CDR3 is built from 15 residues. CDR3 region: CASGQRGGERDTQYF. DNA for the CDR3: TGTGCCAGCGGTCAGCGGGGGGGGGAAAGGGATACGCAGTATTTT.

The V gene is TRBV12-5, the J gene TRBJ1-1; unclear D gene. Trimming took off 6 bases at V and 5 bases at J, with 19 bases between the two ends. Germline V gene data show CDR1 as LGHNT and CDR2 as FRNRAP. CDR3 length: 15 amino acids. DNA of the CDR3: TGTGCTAGTGGCCCCCCTGTGGTACAGTTGACTGAAGCTTTCTTT. Residues: CASGPPVVQLTEAFF.

The rearrangement joins TRBV5-1 to TRBJ2-1; TRBD1 matches at 8 bases. There are 13 residues in the CDR3. Germline CDR1 reads SGHRS; CDR2 reads YFSETQ. Trimming cost V 2 bases and J 10 bases; bases outside gene matches: 5. CDR3 in DNA: TGCGCCAGCAGCTTAGGACAGGGCGGCGAGCAGTTCTTC. This gives the protein CASSLGQGGEQFF.

J is TRBJ2-1 and V is TRBV5-4; possible D gene TRBD2, 6 bases. Germline assignment: CDR1 SGHNT and CDR2 YYREEE (reference sequence). This CDR3 has 16 residues. V lost 4 bases and J 5 bases, leaving 19 bases between the germline ends. The CDR3 bases are TGTGCCAGCAGCCCCGGGGGAGCCGTTATCCACAATGAGCAGTTCTTC. This translates into CASSPGGAVIHNEQFF. Variable domain in full (rest from reference TRBV5-4 and TRBJ2-1): ETGVTQSPTHLIKTRGQQVTLRCSSQSGHNTVSWYQQALGQGPQFIFQYYREEENGRGNFPPRFSGLQFPNYSSELNVNALELDDSALYLCASSPGGAVIHNEQFFGPGTRLTVL.

As regards this clone: Compared with germline, one end of the junction differs, possibly owing to a read error. V is TRBV7-7 and J is TRBJ2-7, with 13 positions matching TRBD2. Germline V gives CDR1 SSHAT, CDR2 FNYEAQ (reference sequence). The CDR3 extends over 16 amino acids. The CDR3 protein is CASSFWTSGRAHEQYF. Written as DNA, the CDR3 is TGTGCTAGCAGCTTCTGGACTAGCGGGAGAGCTCACGAGCAGTACTTC. Full variable domain (rest looked up from reference TRBV7-7 and TRBJ2-7): GAGVSQSPRYKVTKRGQDVTLRCDPISSHATLYWYQQALGQGPEFLTYFNYEAQPDKSGLPSDRFSAERPEGSISTLTIQRTEQRDSAMYRCASSFWTSGRAHEQYFGPGTRLTVT.

This chain joins TRBV19 and TRBJ2-2, with D perhaps assigned TRBD1 or TRBD2 (5 bases each). This CDR3 is built from 16 residues. In germline, CDR1 is LNHDA, CDR2 SQIVND (reference sequence). Trimming took off 2 bases at V and 0 bases at J, with 10 bases between the two ends. CDR3 loop: CASSISGGSNTGELFF. The CDR3 DNA sequence: TGTGCCAGTAGTATAAGTGGGGGATCGAACACCGGGGAGCTGTTTTTT.

A remark on this clone: At one boundary the junction diverges from the germline segment, which might be a read error. The gene calls are TRBV6-6 and TRBJ1-6, with D maybe TRBD1 (5 bases). The CDR3 has 14 residues. Germline V CDR1 and CDR2: MNHNY, SVGAGI (reference sequence). CDR3 loop: CASRWDSFNSPLHF. Here the CDR3 DNA reads TGTGCCAGCAGATGGGACTCCTTTAATTCACCCCTCCACTTT.

The V gene is TRBV5-1, the J gene TRBJ2-2; no clear D gene. V lost 0 bases and J 4 bases, leaving 13 bases between the germline ends. The V gene's germline CDR1 is SGHRS and CDR2 YFSETQ. This CDR3 has 16 amino acids. Here the CDR3 reads CASSLAGGKGTGELFF. The CDR3 DNA sequence: TGCGCCAGCAGCTTGGCCGGTGGGAAGGGCACCGGGGAGCTGTTTTTT.

This clone is classed as medium-sized (0.01 to 0.1%). The V and J genes are TRBV4-1 and TRBJ1-5; 7 nucleotides align to TRBD1. V trimming: 4 bases; J trimming: 2 bases; junction bases outside the gene matches: 5. The germline gives CDR1 MGHRA, CDR2 YSYEKL. The CDR3 length is 15 residues. The chain's CDR3 is CASSPRGYGNQPQHF. CDR3 bases: TGCGCCAGCAGCCCCAGGGGGTATGGCAATCAGCCCCAGCATTTT.

A remark on this clone: The same CDR3 also results from other DNA sequences found in this sample. The V call is TRBV6-6, the J call TRBJ2-7; the D call may be TRBD1 or TRBD2 (7 bases each). Trimming pared 2 bases from V and 4 bases from J, leaving 15 bases between. Germline CDR1 MNHNY, CDR2 SVGAGI (reference sequence). The CDR3 runs 15 residues. CDR3 coding DNA: TGTGCCAGCAGTTACGTCCAGGGGGGGAGGTACGAGCAGTACTTC. This translates into CASSYVQGGRYEQYF.

The V and J genes are TRBV4-2 and TRBJ1-3; TRBD1 agrees at 7 bases. Germline values: CDR1 LGHNA, CDR2 YNFKEQ. After removal of 6 bases from V and 0 bases from J, the junction contained 5 bases not matched to a gene. The CDR3 length is 15 residues. This CDR3 is CASSRQGLSGNTIYF. Here the CDR3 DNA reads TGTGCCAGCAGTCGACAGGGCCTCTCTGGAAACACCATATATTTT.

This chain joins TRBV9 and TRBJ2-3; unclear D gene. The germline gives CDR1 SGDLS, CDR2 YYNGEE. The CDR3 loop spans 15 amino acids. The germline V and J ends were trimmed by 0 bases and 0 bases, with 8 bases remaining between them. CDR3 sequence (DNA): TGTGCCAGCAGCGTAGGTGTGGATAGCACAGATACGCAGTATTTT. Its protein is CASSVGVDSTDTQYF. Combining the CDR3 with reference TRBV9 and TRBJ2-3 gives the whole variable domain DSGVTQTPKHLITATGQRVTLRCSPRSGDLSVYWYQQSLDQGLQFLIQYYNGEERAKGNILERFSAQQFPDLHSELNLSSLELGDSALYFCASSVGVDSTDTQYFGPGTRLTVL.

The chain couples TRBV5-1 to TRBJ1-4; D gene uncertain. V was clipped by 0 bases and J by 3 bases, with 3 bases between them. Germline V gene data show CDR1 as SGHRS and CDR2 as YFSETQ. There are 13 residues in the CDR3. CDR3: CASSLEANEKLFF. CDR3 coding DNA: TGCGCCAGCAGCTTGGAGGCTAATGAAAAACTGTTTTTT.

The chain has TRBV19 and TRBJ1-2, with TRBD1 as a possible D gene (5 bases). The CDR3 is 12 residues long. Trimming took off 7 bases at V and 8 bases at J, with 14 bases between the two ends. CDR1 is LNHDA and CDR2 is SQIVND in the germline V gene (reference sequence). The CDR3 protein is CASTRDVGGYTF. CDR3 in DNA: TGTGCCAGTACCCGGGACGTCGGGGGCTACACCTTC.